A selection of T cell receptor beta chains follows, all from one sample in a study of high-grade serous ovarian cancer treatment subgroups. TCRdb's table, derived via immunoSEQ multiplex PCR, lists solely in-frame clones and lacks some. In the table there are under 7,000 clones, about 70% of which are singletons. Sequencing was carried out using tumor tissue. Receptors were obtained from a human donor with high-grade serous ovarian cancer. Both conserved end residues are part of each CDR3. The order of the fields is CDR3 protein, CDR3 DNA, clone size, J gene, V gene, D gene. The D gene is left open where the match is weak. Not all rows give a size; the values are once, few, many and, for expanded clones, a class.

CDR3aa: CASKLLGGNTEAFF
CDR3nt: TGTGCCAGTAAACTACTGGGGGGGAACACTGAAGCTTTCTTT
abundance: -
j_gene: TRBJ1-1
v_gene: TRBV6-5
d_gene: -

CDR3aa: CATISGGSNEKLFF
CDR3nt: TGTGCCACTATTTCGGGGGGGTCGAATGAAAAACTGTTTTTT
abundance: -
j_gene: TRBJ1-4
v_gene: TRBV6-1
d_gene: -

CDR3aa: CASSPRNTDTQYF
CDR3nt: TGTGCCAGCTCACCGCGGAACACAGATACGCAGTATTTT
abundance: -
j_gene: TRBJ2-3
v_gene: TRBV18
d_gene: -

CDR3aa: CATTGSGGYTF
CDR3nt: TGTGCCACCACAGGCTCCGGAGGCTACACCTTC
abundance: -
j_gene: TRBJ1-2
v_gene: TRBV6-5
d_gene: -

CDR3aa: CASSFAWRAGRETQYF
CDR3nt: TGTGCCAGCAGCTTTGCGTGGAGGGCCGGGCGAGAGACCCAGTACTTC
abundance: -
j_gene: TRBJ2-5
v_gene: TRBV5-5
d_gene: -

CDR3aa: CASSQDRTQGRLGNTIYF
CDR3nt: TGCGCCAGCAGCCAAGATCGGACACAGGGCAGACTTGGAAACACCATATATTTT
abundance: -
j_gene: TRBJ1-3
v_gene: TRBV4-3
d_gene: -

CDR3aa: CASSPQGGGSYEQYF
CDR3nt: TGTGCCAGCAGCCCACAGGGCGGGGGGTCCTACGAGCAGTACTTC
abundance: few
j_gene: TRBJ2-7
v_gene: TRBV28
d_gene: TRBD2

CDR3aa: CASRGVNTEAFF
CDR3nt: TGTGCCAGCAGGGGGGTGAACACTGAAGCTTTCTTT
abundance: -
j_gene: TRBJ1-1
v_gene: TRBV19
d_gene: TRBD1

CDR3aa: CASSHIGTGGYEQYF
CDR3nt: TGCGCCAGCAGCCATATAGGGACAGGGGGCTACGAGCAGTACTTC
abundance: -
j_gene: TRBJ2-7
v_gene: TRBV4-1
d_gene: TRBD1

CDR3aa: CASSPPSGPYNEQFF
CDR3nt: TGCGCCAGCAGCCCCCCCAGTGGACCTTACAATGAGCAGTTCTTC
abundance: -
j_gene: TRBJ2-1
v_gene: TRBV5-1
d_gene: -

CDR3aa: CASTGTSEQFF
CDR3nt: TGTGCCAGCACCGGGACTAGTGAGCAGTTCTTC
abundance: -
j_gene: TRBJ2-1
v_gene: TRBV5-6
d_gene: TRBD2

CDR3aa: CASRGQGSVSNQPQHF
CDR3nt: TGTGCCAGTAGGGGGCAGGGGAGCGTGAGCAATCAGCCCCAGCATTTT
abundance: -
j_gene: TRBJ1-5
v_gene: TRBV19
d_gene: -

CDR3aa: CASSQDGAGGLGTQYF
CDR3nt: TGTGCCAGCAGCCAAGATGGAGCGGGGGGGCTAGGGACCCAGTACTTC
abundance: few
j_gene: TRBJ2-5
v_gene: TRBV4-2
d_gene: TRBD2

CDR3aa: CASSQAGGETQYF
CDR3nt: TGCGCCAGCAGCCAAGCGGGGGGGGAGACCCAGTACTTC
abundance: few
j_gene: TRBJ2-5
v_gene: TRBV4-1
d_gene: TRBD2

CDR3aa: CASSLTGNEQYF
CDR3nt: TGTGCCAGCAGCCTCACAGGGAACGAGCAGTACTTC
abundance: -
j_gene: TRBJ2-7
v_gene: TRBV7-2
d_gene: -

CDR3aa: CASSFRVGTGWFF
CDR3nt: TGTGCCAGCAGTTTTAGGGTTGGGACAGGGTGGTTCTTC
abundance: -
j_gene: TRBJ2-1
v_gene: TRBV25-1
d_gene: TRBD1

CDR3aa: CASSGIGSGSYEQYF
CDR3nt: TGCGCCAGCAGCGGGATCGGGAGTGGATCCTACGAGCAGTACTTC
abundance: few
j_gene: TRBJ2-7
v_gene: TRBV5-1
d_gene: -

CDR3aa: CASILREGLDLNQPQHF
CDR3nt: TGTGCCAGCATCCTCAGGGAGGGCCTGGACCTCAATCAGCCCCAGCATTTT
abundance: -
j_gene: TRBJ1-5
v_gene: TRBV28
d_gene: -

CDR3aa: CASSLVGEGNTEAFF
CDR3nt: TGTGCCAGCAGCCTTGTAGGGGAAGGGAACACTGAAGCTTTCTTT
abundance: -
j_gene: TRBJ1-1
v_gene: TRBV5-3
d_gene: -

CDR3aa: CASSRARYEQFF
CDR3nt: TGTGCCAGCAGCCGGGCCCGCTATGAGCAGTTCTTC
abundance: -
j_gene: TRBJ2-1
v_gene: TRBV7-8
d_gene: -

CDR3aa: CASSYRSGEAFF
CDR3nt: TGTGCCAGCAGTTATAGGTCAGGGGAAGCTTTCTTT
abundance: -
j_gene: TRBJ1-1
v_gene: TRBV6-5
d_gene: -

CDR3aa: CASSLGGTYEQYF
CDR3nt: TGTGCCAGCAGTCTGGGAGGTACCTACGAGCAGTACTTC
abundance: -
j_gene: TRBJ2-7
v_gene: TRBV6-1
d_gene: -

CDR3aa: CAAAGTGGLETQYF
CDR3nt: TGTGCCGCCGCCGGGACAGGGGGTCTCGAGACCCAGTACTTC
abundance: -
j_gene: TRBJ2-5
v_gene: TRBV10-3
d_gene: TRBD1

CDR3aa: CASSREQNTGELFF
CDR3nt: TGTGCCAGCAGTCGGGAACAGAACACCGGGGAGCTGTTTTTT
abundance: -
j_gene: TRBJ2-2
v_gene: TRBV6-4
d_gene: -

CDR3aa: CASSLELAKNIQYF
CDR3nt: TGTGCCAGCAGCTTAGAGCTAGCCAAAAACATTCAGTACTTC
abundance: once
j_gene: TRBJ2-4
v_gene: TRBV7-9
d_gene: -

CDR3aa: CASTSGGGVGDTQYF
CDR3nt: TGCGCCAGCACATCTGGCGGGGGGGTAGGAGATACGCAGTATTTT
abundance: -
j_gene: TRBJ2-3
v_gene: TRBV5-1
d_gene: TRBD2

CDR3aa: CASSFRQGDYGYTF
CDR3nt: TGCGCCAGCAGCTTTCGACAGGGTGACTATGGCTACACCTTC
abundance: -
j_gene: TRBJ1-2
v_gene: TRBV5-1
d_gene: TRBD1

CDR3aa: CASSEGPFYGYTF
CDR3nt: TGTGCCAGTAGTGAGGGCCCGTTCTATGGCTACACCTTC
abundance: -
j_gene: TRBJ1-2
v_gene: TRBV19
d_gene: -

CDR3aa: CASSRRLDLNTEAFF
CDR3nt: TGTGCCAGCAGTCGCCGATTAGACCTGAACACTGAAGCTTTCTTT
abundance: few
j_gene: TRBJ1-1
v_gene: TRBV27
d_gene: -

CDR3aa: CASRHSNQPQHF
CDR3nt: TGTGCCAGCAGGCACAGCAATCAGCCCCAGCATTTT
abundance: few
j_gene: TRBJ1-5
v_gene: TRBV28
d_gene: -

CDR3aa: CASSHGQGFYEQYF
CDR3nt: TGTGCCAGCAGTCATGGACAGGGCTTCTACGAGCAGTACTTC
abundance: -
j_gene: TRBJ2-7
v_gene: TRBV6-5
d_gene: TRBD1

CDR3aa: CASTRAQGETQYF
CDR3nt: TGTGCCAGCACCCGGGCCCAGGGAGAGACCCAGTACTTC
abundance: -
j_gene: TRBJ2-5
v_gene: TRBV7-7
d_gene: -